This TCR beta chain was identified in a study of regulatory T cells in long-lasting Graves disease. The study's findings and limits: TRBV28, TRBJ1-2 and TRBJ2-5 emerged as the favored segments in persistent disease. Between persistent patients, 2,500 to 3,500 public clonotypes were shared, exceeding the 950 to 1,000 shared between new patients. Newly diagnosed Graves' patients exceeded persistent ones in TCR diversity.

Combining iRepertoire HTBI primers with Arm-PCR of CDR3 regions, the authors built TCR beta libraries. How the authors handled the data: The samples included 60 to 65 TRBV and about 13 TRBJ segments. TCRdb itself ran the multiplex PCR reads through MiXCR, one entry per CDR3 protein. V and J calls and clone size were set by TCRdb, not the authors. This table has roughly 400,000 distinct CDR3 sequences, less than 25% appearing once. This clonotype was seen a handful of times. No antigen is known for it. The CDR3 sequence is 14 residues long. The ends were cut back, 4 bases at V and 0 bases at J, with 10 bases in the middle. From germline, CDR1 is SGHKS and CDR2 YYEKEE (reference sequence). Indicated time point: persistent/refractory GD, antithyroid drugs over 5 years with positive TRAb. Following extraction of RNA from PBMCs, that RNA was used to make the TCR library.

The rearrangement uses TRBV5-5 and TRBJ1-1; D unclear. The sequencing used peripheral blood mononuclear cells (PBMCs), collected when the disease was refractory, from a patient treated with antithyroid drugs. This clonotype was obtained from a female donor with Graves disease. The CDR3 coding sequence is TGTGCCAGCAGCCTACGGATGATGAACACTGAAGCTTTCTTT. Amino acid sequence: CASSLRMMNTEAFF.